The source of this TCR beta chain is a study of cytomegalovirus exposure and HLA in healthy donors. The CDR3 is 18 amino acids. For this clone: The antigen is undetermined.

The PCR made use of 60 Vbeta and 13 Jbeta primers. Using immunoSEQ multiplex PCR, the repertoire was profiled, and TCRdb retains in-frame clones only, with some absent. The profile shows 150,000 to 200,000 clones, roughly a tenth of them singletons. General study results and limits: In a later analysis, a missense DCLRE1C variant was linked to TCR beta V- and J-gene trimming. In vitro experiments confirmed that a few CMV-associated chains were specific for CMV antigens.

All the people who gave samples were healthy bone marrow donors. Specimen: PBMCs. This clonotype was obtained from a woman under 40 in good health and CMV-seropositive. This chain joins TRBV21-1 and TRBJ2-2; the table's D call, TRBD2, has no DNA check behind it. TRBV21-1 has pseudogene status. CDR3 loop: CASSKEELAGADTGELFF. The DNA of the CDR3 is TGTGCCAGCAGCAAAGAAGAACTAGCGGGAGCTGACACCGGGGAGCTGTTTTTT.